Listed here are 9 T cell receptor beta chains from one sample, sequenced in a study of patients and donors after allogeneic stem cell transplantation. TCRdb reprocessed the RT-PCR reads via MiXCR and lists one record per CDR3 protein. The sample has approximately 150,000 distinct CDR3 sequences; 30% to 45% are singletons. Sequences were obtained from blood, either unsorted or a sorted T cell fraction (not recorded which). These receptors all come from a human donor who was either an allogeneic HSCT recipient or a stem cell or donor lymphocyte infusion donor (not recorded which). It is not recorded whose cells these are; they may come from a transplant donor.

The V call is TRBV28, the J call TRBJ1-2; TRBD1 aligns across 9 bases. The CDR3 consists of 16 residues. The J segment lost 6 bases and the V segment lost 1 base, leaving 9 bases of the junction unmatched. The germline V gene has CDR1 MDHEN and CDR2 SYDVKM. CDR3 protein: CASSLLGTGYANGYTF. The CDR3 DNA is TGTGCCAGCAGTTTATTAGGGACAGGGTATGCTAATGGCTACACCTTC.

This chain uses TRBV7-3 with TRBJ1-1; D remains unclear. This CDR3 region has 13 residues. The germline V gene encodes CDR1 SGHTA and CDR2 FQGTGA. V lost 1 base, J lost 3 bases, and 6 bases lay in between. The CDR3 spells CASSLRVDTEAFF. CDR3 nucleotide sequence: TGTGCCAGCAGCTTAAGGGTGGACACTGAAGCTTTCTTT.

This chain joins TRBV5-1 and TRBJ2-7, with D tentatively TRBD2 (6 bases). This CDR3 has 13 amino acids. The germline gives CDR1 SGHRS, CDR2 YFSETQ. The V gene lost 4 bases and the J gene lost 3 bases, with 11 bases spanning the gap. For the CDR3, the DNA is TGCGCCAGCAGCCAGACCGGGAGCTACGAGCAGTACGTC. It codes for CASSQTGSYEQYV.

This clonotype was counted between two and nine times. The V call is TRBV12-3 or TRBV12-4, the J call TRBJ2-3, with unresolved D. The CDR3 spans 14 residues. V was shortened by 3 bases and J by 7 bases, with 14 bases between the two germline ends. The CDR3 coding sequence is TGTGCCAGCAGTTTCCCTCAGATAGCACATACGCAGTATTTT. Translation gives CASSFPQIAHTQYF.

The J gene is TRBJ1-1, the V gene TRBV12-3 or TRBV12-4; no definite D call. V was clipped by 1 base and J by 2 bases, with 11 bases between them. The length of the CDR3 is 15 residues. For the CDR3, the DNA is TGTGCCAGCAGTTTAGGGACGGCAGTAAACACTGAAGCTTTCTTT. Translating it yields CASSLGTAVNTEAFF.

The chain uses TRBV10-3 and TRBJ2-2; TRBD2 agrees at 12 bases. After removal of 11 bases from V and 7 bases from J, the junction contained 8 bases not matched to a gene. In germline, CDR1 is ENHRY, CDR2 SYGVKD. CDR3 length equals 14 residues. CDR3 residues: CAFRLAGDGGELFF. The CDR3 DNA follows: TGTGCCTTCCGACTAGCGGGGGATGGCGGGGAGCTGTTTTTT.

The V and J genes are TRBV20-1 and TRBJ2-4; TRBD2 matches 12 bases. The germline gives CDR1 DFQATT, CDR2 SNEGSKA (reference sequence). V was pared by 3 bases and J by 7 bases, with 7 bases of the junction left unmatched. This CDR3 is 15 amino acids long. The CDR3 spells CSARSRLAGANIQYF. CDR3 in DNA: TGCAGTGCTAGGTCCCGACTAGCGGGGGCCAACATTCAGTACTTC.

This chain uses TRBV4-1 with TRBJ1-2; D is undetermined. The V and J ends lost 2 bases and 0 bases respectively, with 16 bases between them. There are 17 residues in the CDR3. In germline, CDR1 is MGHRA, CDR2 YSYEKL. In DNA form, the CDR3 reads TGCGCCAGCAGCCAATACGCAATAGGAGTTCCTAACTATGGCTACACCTTC. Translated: CASSQYAIGVPNYGYTF.

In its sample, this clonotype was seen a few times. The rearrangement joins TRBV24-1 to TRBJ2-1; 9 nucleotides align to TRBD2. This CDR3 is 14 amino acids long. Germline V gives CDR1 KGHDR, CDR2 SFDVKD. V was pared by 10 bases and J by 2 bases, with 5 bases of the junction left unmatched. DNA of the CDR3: TGTGCCACAGGGACTAGCATCCCCTACAATGAGCAGTTCTTC. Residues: CATGTSIPYNEQFF.